One and the same sample provided the 18 T cell receptor beta chains below, sequenced in a study of response to subunit inactivated influenza vaccine. TCRdb re-called the RT-PCR reads with MiXCR, one entry per CDR3 protein. This sample has under 500,000 distinct CDR3 sequences, with 9.5% to 12% found just once. Sequencing used PBMCs from blood, obtained roughly 6 weeks after vaccination. Source of these receptors: a man aged 50 to 59 who received an inactivated influenza vaccine.

In its sample, this clonotype was seen many times. This chain uses TRBV29-1 with TRBJ2-5, with 9 nucleotides matching TRBD2. The junction had 3 bases not matched to a gene; V was cut back by 2 bases and J by 2 bases. The CDR3 extends over 14 amino acids. The V gene's germline CDR1 is SQVTM and CDR2 ANQGSEA. The CDR3 sequence: CSVERLAGQETQYF. The DNA of the CDR3 is TGCAGCGTTGAACGCCTAGCGGGACAAGAGACCCAGTACTTC.

The sample holds a few counts of this clonotype. The chain employs TRBV7-2 and TRBJ2-3, with 9 bases identical to TRBD1. V dropped 5 bases and J dropped 5; count of bases not matched to a gene: 8. Germline CDR1 and CDR2: SGHTA and FQGNSA. The CDR3 has 15 amino acids. CDR3 region: CASSQRTGERDTQYF. The DNA for the CDR3 is TGTGCCAGCAGCCAGAGGACAGGGGAAAGAGATACGCAGTATTTT.

The table lists this clonotype with many counts. This chain joins TRBV7-9 and TRBJ2-5, with 9 bases lining up with TRBD1. The CDR3 runs 15 residues. With 5 bases clipped from V and 4 bases from J, the junction kept 8 bases outside the gene matches. Germline V lookup: CDR1 SEHNR, CDR2 FQNEAQ (reference sequence). The chain's CDR3 is CASSNGTGYIETQYF. CDR3 DNA: TGTGCCAGCAGCAACGGGACAGGGTATATAGAGACCCAGTACTTC.

This clonotype was counted between two and nine times. A junction end diverges from the germline sequence, so it may reflect a read error. The V call is TRBV12-3 or TRBV12-4, the J call TRBJ2-7; no clear D. This CDR3 spans 12 amino acids. In DNA, the CDR3 is TGTGCCAGCAGTCTCTTAAACTACGCGCAGTACTTC. This translates into CASSLLNYAQYF.

At least ten counts were recorded for this clonotype. V gene TRBV20-1 combines with J gene TRBJ2-7; no clear D. The V and J ends lost 0 bases and 1 base respectively, with 13 bases between them. Germline CDR1 and CDR2: DFQATT and SNEGSKA (reference sequence). This CDR3 contains 15 residues. CDR3 nucleotides: TGCAGTGCTAGAGATTTTCGGCTCGGGTCCTACGAGCAGTACTTC. This gives the protein CSARDFRLGSYEQYF.

This sequence joins TRBV5-1 and TRBJ2-3, with 12 bases lining up with TRBD2. The V and J ends lost 2 bases and 2 bases, in that order; junction bases with no gene match: 3. Germline V lookup: CDR1 SGHRS, CDR2 YFSETQ. The CDR3 spans 16 residues. DNA of the CDR3: TGCGCCAGCAGCTTCCTAGCGGGAGGGGACACAGATACGCAGTATTTT. This translates into CASSFLAGGDTDTQYF.

This clonotype was recorded a few times. The rearrangement joins TRBV28 to TRBJ2-7; D uncertain. Germline V gives CDR1 MDHEN, CDR2 SYDVKM. The CDR3 runs to 14 residues. V was pared by 5 bases and J by 6 bases, with 17 bases between. The CDR3 DNA reads TGTGCCAGCAGTCAACCGGGCCCAAGAACCGAGCAGTACTTC. Translation: CASSQPGPRTEQYF.

This clonotype showed up just once. V gene TRBV18 combines with J gene TRBJ2-5; TRBD1 or TRBD2 may be the D gene (5 bases each). V lost 3 bases and J 5 bases, leaving 16 bases between the germline ends. This CDR3 has 15 amino acids. In germline, CDR1 is KGHSH, CDR2 LQKENI. CDR3 sequence: CASSPGLWGSETQYF. The CDR3, as DNA: TGTGCCAGCTCACCGGGTTTGTGGGGGAGCGAGACCCAGTACTTC.

This clonotype was seen more than once but under ten times. This chain joins TRBV7-7 and TRBJ2-2; TRBD1 matches at 7 bases. The CDR3 length is 14 residues. The V gene end was trimmed by 5 bases and the J gene end by 3 bases; junction bases not matched to a gene: 3. Germline CDR1 reads SSHAT; CDR2 reads FNYEAQ (reference sequence). This CDR3 is CASSPGQYTGELFF. The CDR3 coding sequence is TGTGCCAGCAGCCCGGGACAGTACACCGGGGAGCTGTTTTTT. The entire variable domain, with the rest obtained from reference TRBV7-7 and TRBJ2-2, is as follows: GAGVSQSPRYKVTKRGQDVTLRCDPISSHATLYWYQQALGQGPEFLTYFNYEAQPDKSGLPSDRFSAERPEGSISTLTIQRTEQRDSAMYRCASSPGQYTGELFFGEGSRLTVL.

The CDR3 DNA is TGTGCCAGCAGCCCCGCGGGACAAAACACCGGGGAGCTGTTTTTT. Encoded protein: CASSPAGQNTGELFF. The V and J genes are TRBV6-1 and TRBJ2-2; D may be TRBD1 or TRBD2 (6 bases each). The CDR3 runs 15 residues. V was shortened by 6 bases and J by 2 bases, with 13 bases between the two germline ends. Germline loops: CDR1 MNHNS, CDR2 SASEGT.

There are a few counts of this clonotype. This chain links TRBV5-5 with TRBJ2-1, with D uncertain. The V gene's germline CDR1 is SGHKS and CDR2 YYEKEE (reference sequence). The CDR3 runs 13 residues. The germline V and J ends were trimmed by 5 bases and 1 base, with 7 bases remaining between them. CDR3 in DNA: TGTGCCAGCAGTCAAGATTCCTACAATGAGCAGTTCTTC. This codes for CASSQDSYNEQFF.

This clonotype was counted only a few times. The rearrangement uses TRBV7-2 and TRBJ2-7, with D possibly TRBD1 on 6 matching bases. With 2 bases removed from V and 1 base from J, the gap between germline ends came to 12 bases. Germline loops: CDR1 SGHTA, CDR2 FQGNSA. There are 15 residues in the CDR3. The CDR3 reads CASSLSGTRSYEQYF. In nucleotides, the CDR3 is TGTGCCAGCAGCTTATCGGGGACACGGTCCTACGAGCAGTACTTC.

This clonotype has ten or more counts. This chain uses TRBV7-2 with TRBJ2-3; D remains unclear. This CDR3 contains 14 residues. Germline V gene lookup returns CDR1 SGHTA and CDR2 FQGNSA. V was shortened by 5 bases and J by 4 bases, with 13 bases between the two germline ends. CDR3 loop: CASSIRPQPDTQYF. The CDR3 DNA reads as TGTGCCAGCAGCATAAGGCCACAGCCAGATACGCAGTATTTT. Using reference TRBV7-2 and TRBJ2-3 for the parts outside the CDR3, the full variable domain is GAGVSQSPSNKVTEKGKDVELRCDPISGHTALYWYRQSLGQGLEFLIYFQGNSAPDKSGLPSDRFSAERTGGSVSTLTIQRTQQEDSAVYLCASSIRPQPDTQYFGPGTRLTVL.

The chain carries TRBV7-2 and TRBJ2-3; 16 nucleotides line up with TRBD2. The CDR3 length is 17 residues. Per the germline V gene, CDR1 is SGHTA and CDR2 is FQGNSA. V lost 4 bases to trimming and J lost 14 bases; unmatched junction nucleotides: 15. The CDR3 here is CASSSPRGLAGGLFLYF. The CDR3 bases are TGTGCCAGCAGCTCGCCCAGGGGACTAGCGGGAGGGCTTTTTCTGTATTTT. The full variable domain, in which reference TRBV7-2 and TRBJ2-3 provide the parts outside the CDR3, is GAGVSQSPSNKVTEKGKDVELRCDPISGHTALYWYRQSLGQGLEFLIYFQGNSAPDKSGLPSDRFSAERTGGSVSTLTIQRTQQEDSAVYLCASSSPRGLAGGLFLYFGPGTRLTVL.

In this sample, this clonotype turned up a few times. The chain employs TRBV6-5 and TRBJ1-1, with unresolved D. V was cut by 0 bases and J by 0 bases, with 5 bases left in between. The CDR3 runs to 14 residues. CDR1 and CDR2 from the germline V gene are MNHEY and SVGAGI. The chain's CDR3 is CASSYSRMNTEAFF. The CDR3 DNA reads TGTGCCAGCAGTTACTCGAGGATGAACACTGAAGCTTTCTTT.

The chain is built from TRBV20-1 and TRBJ2-3, with TRBD2 matching over 11 bases. The CDR3 is made up of 15 amino acids. V was pared by 1 base and J by 3 bases, with 3 bases of the junction left unmatched. Germline V gene lookup returns CDR1 DFQATT and CDR2 SNEGSKA (reference sequence). This CDR3 reads CSARVASGRTDTQYF. CDR3 in DNA: TGCAGTGCTAGAGTGGCTAGCGGGAGGACAGATACGCAGTATTTT.

This clonotype was seen ten or more times. CDR3 in amino acids: CASSYVYGTDTQYF. The CDR3 bases are TGTGCCAGCAGTTACGTCTACGGCACAGATACGCAGTATTTT. The chain couples TRBV6-2 or TRBV6-3 to TRBJ2-3; D gene uncertain. The CDR3 length is 14 residues. The germline V gene has CDR1 MNHEY and CDR2 SVGEGT. V lost 2 bases to trimming and J lost 1 base, with 7 bases between them.

This clonotype has more than one count but fewer than ten. The gene calls are TRBV27 and TRBJ1-5, with D perhaps TRBD1 (6 bases). Per the germline V gene, CDR1 is MNHEY and CDR2 is SMNVEV (reference sequence). The V end lost 5 bases, the J end lost 9 bases, and 23 bases lay between the germline ends. This CDR3 has 16 residues. The CDR3 loop reads CASSPLNREGGWPQHF. DNA for the CDR3: TGTGCCAGCAGTCCCTTAAACAGGGAGGGGGGGTGGCCCCAGCATTTT.